These T cell receptor beta chains were read from a single sample in a study of blood T cell repertoires in COVID-19. Clones were read by immunoSEQ multiplex PCR, and TCRdb kept only the in-frame ones, dropping some. The table records about 380,000 clones, 75% to 90% of them present only once. The sequenced sample consisted of peripheral blood. These receptors were obtained from a woman aged 18-29 years with acute or convalescent COVID-19. The CDR3 runs from the conserved cysteine through the conserved F or W. The D gene is left open where the match is weak. Expanded clones get a size class; other rows say once, few or many, or leave the size out.

j_gene: TRBJ1-2; d_gene: TRBD1; abundance: NA; v_gene: TRBV2; CDR3aa: CASQRGHDGYTF; CDR3nt: TGTGCCAGCCAAAGGGGGCACGATGGCTACACCTTC
j_gene: TRBJ1-6; d_gene: NA; abundance: NA; v_gene: TRBV24-1; CDR3aa: CAPHLSSYNSPLHF; CDR3nt: TGTGCCCCCCACCTCAGCTCCTATAATTCACCCCTCCACTTT
j_gene: TRBJ2-1; d_gene: TRBD2; abundance: NA; v_gene: TRBV5-6; CDR3aa: CASSLGGLAGGRSQFF; CDR3nt: TGTGCCAGCAGCTTGGGTGGCCTAGCGGGGGGGCGCTCGCAGTTCTTC
j_gene: TRBJ1-2; d_gene: TRBD1; abundance: NA; v_gene: TRBV9; CDR3aa: CASSVARDRPVTF; CDR3nt: TGTGCCAGCAGCGTAGCGAGGGACAGGCCTGTCACCTTC
j_gene: TRBJ1-4; d_gene: NA; abundance: NA; v_gene: TRBV4-1; CDR3aa: CAIGSGGEKLFF; CDR3nt: TGCGCCATCGGGTCGGGGGGAGAAAAACTGTTTTTT
j_gene: TRBJ2-7; d_gene: NA; abundance: NA; v_gene: TRBV28; CDR3aa: CASSRNSYEQYF; CDR3nt: TGTGCCAGCAGTCGTAACTCCTACGAGCAGTACTTC
j_gene: TRBJ2-3; d_gene: NA; abundance: NA; v_gene: TRBV24-1; CDR3aa: CATSDFAEEGDTQYF; CDR3nt: TGTGCCACCAGTGATTTTGCGGAGGAAGGGGATACGCAGTATTTT
j_gene: TRBJ1-1; d_gene: NA; abundance: few; v_gene: TRBV12-5; CDR3aa: CASGLRGKTSAFF; CDR3nt: TGTGCTAGTGGTTTGCGGGGGAAAACATCAGCTTTCTTT
j_gene: TRBJ2-7; d_gene: TRBD2; abundance: few; v_gene: TRBV3-1/TRBV3-2; CDR3aa: CASSQEGLAGAYEQYF; CDR3nt: TGTGCCAGCAGCCAAGAAGGACTAGCGGGGGCCTACGAGCAGTACTTC
j_gene: TRBJ2-1; d_gene: TRBD1; abundance: NA; v_gene: TRBV5-1; CDR3aa: CASSTRQGSSYNEQFF; CDR3nt: TGCGCCAGCAGCACCCGACAGGGAAGCTCCTACAATGAGCAGTTCTTC
j_gene: TRBJ1-2; d_gene: NA; abundance: NA; v_gene: TRBV5-1; CDR3aa: CASSLDGGDYGYTF; CDR3nt: TGCGCCAGCAGCTTGGATGGGGGGGACTATGGCTACACCTTC
j_gene: TRBJ2-1; d_gene: NA; abundance: once; v_gene: TRBV19; CDR3aa: CASGPRFTYNEQFF; CDR3nt: TGTGCCAGTGGCCCAAGATTTACCTACAATGAGCAGTTCTTC
j_gene: TRBJ2-4; d_gene: NA; abundance: NA; v_gene: TRBV5-1; CDR3aa: CASSWSVPGILGF; CDR3nt: TGCGCCAGCAGCTGGTCGGTCCCCGGGATCTTGGGGTTC
j_gene: TRBJ1-3; d_gene: NA; abundance: once; v_gene: TRBV2; CDR3aa: CASSEALRGGGNTIYF; CDR3nt: TGTGCCAGCAGTGAAGCGCTTCGGGGGGGAGGAAACACCATATATTTT
j_gene: TRBJ1-6; d_gene: TRBD1; abundance: NA; v_gene: TRBV2; CDR3aa: CASDRGRGNSPLHF; CDR3nt: TGTGCCAGTGACAGGGGGCGCGGGAATTCACCCCTCCACTTT
j_gene: TRBJ2-1; d_gene: TRBD1; abundance: NA; v_gene: TRBV24-1; CDR3aa: CATSDLWPGGYNEQFF; CDR3nt: TGTGCCACCAGTGATTTGTGGCCAGGGGGCTACAATGAGCAGTTCTTC
j_gene: TRBJ2-7; d_gene: TRBD1; abundance: NA; v_gene: TRBV2; CDR3aa: CASSGDRGLYEQYF; CDR3nt: TGTGCCAGCAGTGGGGACAGGGGGCTTTACGAGCAGTACTTC
j_gene: TRBJ1-2; d_gene: NA; abundance: NA; v_gene: TRBV9; CDR3aa: CASNAGNYGYTF; CDR3nt: TGTGCCAGCAACGCAGGGAACTATGGCTACACCTTC
j_gene: TRBJ2-5; d_gene: TRBD2; abundance: NA; v_gene: TRBV4-1; CDR3aa: CASSLIQGGGPVQETQYF; CDR3nt: TGCGCCAGCAGCCTCATACAGGGCGGGGGGCCGGTTCAAGAGACCCAGTACTTC
j_gene: TRBJ2-5; d_gene: TRBD1; abundance: NA; v_gene: TRBV4-1; CDR3aa: CASSQGQGGQETQYF; CDR3nt: TGCGCCAGCAGCCAGGGACAGGGAGGCCAAGAGACCCAGTACTTC
j_gene: TRBJ2-7; d_gene: NA; abundance: NA; v_gene: TRBV6-6; CDR3aa: CASSNRAGSYEQYF; CDR3nt: TGTGCCAGCAGTAATAGAGCCGGGTCCTACGAGCAGTACTTC
j_gene: TRBJ2-5; d_gene: NA; abundance: NA; v_gene: TRBV20-1; CDR3aa: CSATRRTQYF; CDR3nt: TGCAGTGCTACGCGGAGGACCCAGTACTTC
j_gene: TRBJ1-5; d_gene: TRBD1; abundance: NA; v_gene: TRBV23-1; CDR3aa: CASSQSVSGQTFNQPQHF; CDR3nt: TGCGCCAGCAGTCAATCTGTTTCGGGACAGACATTCAATCAGCCCCAGCATTTT